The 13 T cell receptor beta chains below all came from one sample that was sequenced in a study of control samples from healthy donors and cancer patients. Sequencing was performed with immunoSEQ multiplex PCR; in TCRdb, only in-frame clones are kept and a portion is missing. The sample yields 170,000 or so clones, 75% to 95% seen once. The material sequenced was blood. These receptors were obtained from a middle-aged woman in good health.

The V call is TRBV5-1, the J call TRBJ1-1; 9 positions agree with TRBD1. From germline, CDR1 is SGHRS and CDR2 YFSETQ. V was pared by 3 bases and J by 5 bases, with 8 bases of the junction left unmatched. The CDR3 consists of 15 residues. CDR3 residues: CASSYNRGHETEAFF. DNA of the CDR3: TGCGCCAGCAGCTACAACAGGGGGCATGAGACTGAAGCTTTCTTT.

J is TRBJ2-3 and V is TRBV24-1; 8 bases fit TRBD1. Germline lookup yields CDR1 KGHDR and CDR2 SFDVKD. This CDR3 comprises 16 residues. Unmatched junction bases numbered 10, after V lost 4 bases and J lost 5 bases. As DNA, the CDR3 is TGTGCCACCAGTGACCTTGGACAGGGAGGAGGAGATACGCAGTATTTT. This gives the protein CATSDLGQGGGDTQYF.

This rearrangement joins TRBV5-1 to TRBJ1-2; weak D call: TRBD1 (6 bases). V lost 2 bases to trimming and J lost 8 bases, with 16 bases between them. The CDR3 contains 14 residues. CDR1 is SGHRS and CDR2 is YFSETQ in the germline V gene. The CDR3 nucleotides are TGCGCCAGCAGCTTTTTAAACAGGGCGGAGGGCTACACCTTC. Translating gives CASSFLNRAEGYTF. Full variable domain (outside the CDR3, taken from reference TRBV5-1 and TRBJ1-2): KAGVTQTPRYLIKTRGQQVTLSCSPISGHRSVSWYQQTPGQGLQFLFEYFSETQRNKGNFPGRFSGRQFSNSRSEMNVSTLELGDSALYLCASSFLNRAEGYTFGSGTRLTVV.

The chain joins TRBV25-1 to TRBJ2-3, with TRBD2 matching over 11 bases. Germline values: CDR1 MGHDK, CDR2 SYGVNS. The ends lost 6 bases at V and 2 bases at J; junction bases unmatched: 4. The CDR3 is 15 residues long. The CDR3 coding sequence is TGTGCCAGCAGGCTAGCGGGGGGCCCCACAGATACGCAGTATTTT. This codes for CASRLAGGPTDTQYF.

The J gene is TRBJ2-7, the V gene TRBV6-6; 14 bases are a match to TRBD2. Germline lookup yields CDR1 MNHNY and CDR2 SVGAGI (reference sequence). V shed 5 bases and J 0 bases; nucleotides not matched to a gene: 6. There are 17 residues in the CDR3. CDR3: CASSRTSGGTFSYEQYF. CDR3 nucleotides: TGTGCCAGCAGTCGGACTAGCGGGGGGACTTTCTCCTACGAGCAGTACTTC.

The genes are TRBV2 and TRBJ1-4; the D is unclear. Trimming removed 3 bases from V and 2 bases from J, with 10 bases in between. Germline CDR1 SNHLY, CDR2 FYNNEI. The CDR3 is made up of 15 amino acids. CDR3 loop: CASSDEWLTNEKLFF. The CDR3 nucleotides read TGTGCCAGCAGTGATGAGTGGTTGACTAATGAAAAACTGTTTTTT. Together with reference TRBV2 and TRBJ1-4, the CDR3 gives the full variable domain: EPEVTQTPSHQVTQMGQEVILRCVPISNHLYFYWYRQILGQKVEFLVSFYNNEISEKSEIFDDQFSVERPDGSNFTLKIRSTKLEDSAMYFCASSDEWLTNEKLFFGSGTQLSVL.

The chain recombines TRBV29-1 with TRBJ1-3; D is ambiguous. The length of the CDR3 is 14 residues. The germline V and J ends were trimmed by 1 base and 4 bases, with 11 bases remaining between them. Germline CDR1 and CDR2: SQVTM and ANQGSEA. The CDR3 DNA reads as TGCAGCGTTGAAGTTAGTGCAGCAGGAAACACCATATATTTT. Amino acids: CSVEVSAAGNTIYF.

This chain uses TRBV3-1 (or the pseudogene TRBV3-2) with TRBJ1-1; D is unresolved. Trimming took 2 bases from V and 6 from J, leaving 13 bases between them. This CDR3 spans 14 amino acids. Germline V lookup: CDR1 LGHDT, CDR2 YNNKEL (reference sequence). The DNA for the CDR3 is TGTGCCAGCAGCCAAACTCGGGGTTTTCCTGAAGCTTTCTTT. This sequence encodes CASSQTRGFPEAFF.

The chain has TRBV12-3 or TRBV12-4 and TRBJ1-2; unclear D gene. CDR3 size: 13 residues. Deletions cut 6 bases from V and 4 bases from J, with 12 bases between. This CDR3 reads CASSSGSFYGYTF. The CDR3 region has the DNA TGTGCCAGCAGCTCTGGGTCTTTCTATGGCTACACCTTC.

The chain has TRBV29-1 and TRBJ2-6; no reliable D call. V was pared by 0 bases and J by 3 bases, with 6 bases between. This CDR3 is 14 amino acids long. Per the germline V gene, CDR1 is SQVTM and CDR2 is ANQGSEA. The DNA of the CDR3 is TGCAGCGTTGAAGATCCCTATGGGGCCAACGTCCTGACTTTC. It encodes CSVEDPYGANVLTF.

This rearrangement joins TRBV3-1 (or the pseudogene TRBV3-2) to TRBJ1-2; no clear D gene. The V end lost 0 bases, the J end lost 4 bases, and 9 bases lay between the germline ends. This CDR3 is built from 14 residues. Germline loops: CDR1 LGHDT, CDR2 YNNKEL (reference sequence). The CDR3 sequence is CASSQDSLAYGYTF. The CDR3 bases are TGTGCCAGCAGCCAAGATAGCCTTGCCTATGGCTACACCTTC.

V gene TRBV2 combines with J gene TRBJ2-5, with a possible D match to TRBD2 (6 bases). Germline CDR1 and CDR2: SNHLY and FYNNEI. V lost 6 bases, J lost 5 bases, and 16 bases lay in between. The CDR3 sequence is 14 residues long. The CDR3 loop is CASSERGRGETQYF. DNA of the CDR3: TGTGCCAGCAGCGAAAGGGGCCGGGGGGAGACCCAGTACTTC. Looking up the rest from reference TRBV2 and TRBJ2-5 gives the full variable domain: EPEVTQTPSHQVTQMGQEVILRCVPISNHLYFYWYRQILGQKVEFLVSFYNNEISEKSEIFDDQFSVERPDGSNFTLKIRSTKLEDSAMYFCASSERGRGETQYFGPGTRLLVL.

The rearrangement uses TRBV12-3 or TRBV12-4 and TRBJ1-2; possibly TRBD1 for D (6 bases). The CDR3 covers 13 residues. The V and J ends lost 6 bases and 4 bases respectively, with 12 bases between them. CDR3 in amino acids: CASRGGGGYGYTF. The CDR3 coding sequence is TGTGCCAGCAGAGGAGGAGGGGGCTATGGCTACACCTTC.